This T cell receptor (beta chain) was observed in a study of T cells in women clearing cervical HPV infection. Study-level information: Case blood was drawn when the lesion was first found; control blood after infection became undetectable. Cases' blood sampling followed lesion detection by median about 150 days (90 to 200).

As to this clone: Its antigen is unknown. Sequencing ends 3 residues short of the CDR3 end; the germline J gene provides the rest.

MY09/MY11 PCR detected cervical HPV DNA; dot-blot assigned genotypes. From germline, CDR1 is KGHSH and CDR2 LQKENI. The CDR3 is made up of 12 amino acids. Findings and limits, study-wide: Associations may precede or follow infection; HPV-specific or memory T cells were not isolated.

Assay: immunoSEQ multiplex PCR; the TCRdb copy retains only in-frame clones and omits some. This table lists about 46,000 clones. The V call is TRBV18, the J call TRBJ2-3, with a possible D match to TRBD2 (6 bases). The sequencing input was blood buffy coat. The origin of this receptor is a woman aged 18-69 years with a cervical HPV16 infection that either progressed to CIN3+ or cleared (not recorded which). Here the CDR3 reads CASSPTRETQYF. CDR3 DNA (partial): TGTGCCAGCTCACCGACTAGGGAGACG.